These T cell receptor beta chains were read from a single sample in a study of blood T cell repertoires in COVID-19. The table came from immunoSEQ multiplex PCR; TCRdb's copy has only in-frame clones and leaves some out. Of approximately 10,000 clones in the sample, 70% to 85% were seen once. Sequencing was done on a sample of peripheral blood. The receptors stem from a human donor in a cohort sampled during active COVID-19. Each CDR3 is given with its conserved first and last residue. The D gene is left open where the match is weak.

j_call: TRBJ1-2
d_call: TRBD1
cdr3_length: 14
v_call: TRBV29-1
cdr3_aa: CSVDEGAANYGYTF

j_call: TRBJ2-2
d_call: -
cdr3_length: 14
v_call: TRBV7-3
cdr3_aa: CASSPHYNTGELFF

j_call: TRBJ2-3
d_call: -
cdr3_length: 15
v_call: TRBV23-1
cdr3_aa: CASSQEGLLTDTQYF

j_call: TRBJ1-1
d_call: -
cdr3_length: 15
v_call: TRBV7-3
cdr3_aa: CASSLNGRGDTEAFF

j_call: TRBJ2-1
d_call: TRBD2
cdr3_length: 15
v_call: TRBV7-2
cdr3_aa: CASSPLAGPYNEQFF

j_call: TRBJ1-3
d_call: TRBD1
cdr3_length: 19
v_call: TRBV4-1
cdr3_aa: CASRPGVGTGRASGNTIYF

j_call: TRBJ2-2
d_call: -
cdr3_length: 13
v_call: TRBV6-5
cdr3_aa: CARGTGNTGELFF

j_call: TRBJ2-5
d_call: TRBD1
cdr3_length: 15
v_call: TRBV18
cdr3_aa: CASARQGAIQETQYF

j_call: TRBJ1-1
d_call: -
cdr3_length: 11
v_call: TRBV3-1/TRBV3-2
cdr3_aa: CASRGGTEAFF

j_call: TRBJ1-3
d_call: TRBD1
cdr3_length: 14
v_call: TRBV28
cdr3_aa: CASRGQISGNTIYF

j_call: TRBJ2-3
d_call: TRBD1
cdr3_length: 14
v_call: TRBV5-1
cdr3_aa: CASSPWTGADTQYF

j_call: TRBJ1-1
d_call: -
cdr3_length: 14
v_call: TRBV29-1
cdr3_aa: CSVEKSRVNTEAFF

j_call: TRBJ2-3
d_call: -
cdr3_length: 14
v_call: TRBV4-1
cdr3_aa: CASSQLPSTDTQYF

j_call: TRBJ2-3
d_call: TRBD2
cdr3_length: 15
v_call: TRBV7-2
cdr3_aa: CASRFGRGAPNTQYF

j_call: TRBJ1-2
d_call: -
cdr3_length: 13
v_call: TRBV6-1
cdr3_aa: CASSEALLGSYTF

j_call: TRBJ2-2
d_call: TRBD2
cdr3_length: 18
v_call: TRBV5-4
cdr3_aa: CASSPGLAGATPTGELFF

j_call: TRBJ1-5
d_call: -
cdr3_length: 14
v_call: TRBV27
cdr3_aa: CASSLDRTHQPQHF

j_call: TRBJ2-3
d_call: TRBD2
cdr3_length: 16
v_call: TRBV10-3
cdr3_aa: CAISEGLAGSTDTQYF

j_call: TRBJ1-4
d_call: TRBD1
cdr3_length: 14
v_call: TRBV5-5
cdr3_aa: CASGDRTGDEKLFF

j_call: TRBJ1-4
d_call: -
cdr3_length: 16
v_call: TRBV7-2
cdr3_aa: CASSLGWAPTNEKLFF

j_call: TRBJ2-1
d_call: -
cdr3_length: 13
v_call: TRBV5-1
cdr3_aa: CASSLESGWKQFF

j_call: TRBJ2-1
d_call: -
cdr3_length: 16
v_call: TRBV5-1
cdr3_aa: CASSTGLVSSYNEQFF

j_call: TRBJ1-4
d_call: TRBD1
cdr3_length: 14
v_call: TRBV18
cdr3_aa: CASSGQEEGEKLFF

j_call: TRBJ2-7
d_call: TRBD1
cdr3_length: 15
v_call: TRBV5-6
cdr3_aa: CASSATTGYFYEQYF